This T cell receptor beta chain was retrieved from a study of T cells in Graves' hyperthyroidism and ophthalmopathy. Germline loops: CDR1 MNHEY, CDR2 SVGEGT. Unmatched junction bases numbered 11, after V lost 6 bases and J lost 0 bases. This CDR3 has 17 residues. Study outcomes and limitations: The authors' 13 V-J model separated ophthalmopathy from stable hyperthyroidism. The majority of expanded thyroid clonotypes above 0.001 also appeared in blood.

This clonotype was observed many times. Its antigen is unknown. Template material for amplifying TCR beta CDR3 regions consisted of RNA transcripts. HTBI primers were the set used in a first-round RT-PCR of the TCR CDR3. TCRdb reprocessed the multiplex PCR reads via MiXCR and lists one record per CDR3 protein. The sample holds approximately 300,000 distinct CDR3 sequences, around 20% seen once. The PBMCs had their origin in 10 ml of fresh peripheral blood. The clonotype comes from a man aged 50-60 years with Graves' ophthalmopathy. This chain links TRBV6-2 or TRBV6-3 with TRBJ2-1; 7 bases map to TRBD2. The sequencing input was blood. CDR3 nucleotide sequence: TGTGCCAGCAGGCCCAAGGGAGGGCGGGACTCCTACAATGAGCAGTTCTTC. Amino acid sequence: CASRPKGGRDSYNEQFF.